The 2 T cell receptor beta chains listed next were all sequenced from one sample in a study of cytomegalovirus exposure and HLA in healthy donors. 13 Jbeta primers and 60 Vbeta primers were used for the PCR. This table comes from immunoSEQ multiplex PCR, and its TCRdb copy is limited to in-frame clones, with some not included. This sample's table reports tens of thousands of clones. Material: PBMCs. The receptors originated from a woman aged 55-70 years in good health and CMV-seronegative.

CDR3 sequence reads: CASNPGLAGELFF. The CDR3 nucleotides read TGTGCCAGCAATCCAGGCCTCGCCGGGGAGCTGTTTTTT. The genes are TRBV2 and TRBJ2-2; D unclear. Trimming pared 7 bases from V and 6 bases from J, leaving 12 bases between. In germline, CDR1 is SNHLY, CDR2 FYNNEI. The CDR3 is 13 amino acids.

The rearrangement links TRBV6-5 to TRBJ2-1, with 10 bases identical to TRBD2. V gave up 0 bases and J gave up 6 bases; unmatched junction bases: 5. Germline CDR1 MNHEY, CDR2 SVGAGI. CDR3 length: 16 amino acids. The CDR3 protein is CASSYSGTSVSNEQFF. CDR3 in DNA: TGTGCCAGCAGTTACTCCGGGACTAGCGTATCCAATGAGCAGTTCTTC.